Each of the 6 T cell receptor beta chains below was sequenced from the same sample in a study of cytomegalovirus exposure and HLA in healthy donors. Use of 60 Vbeta and 13 Jbeta primers characterized the PCR. The data were produced by immunoSEQ multiplex PCR, yet TCRdb's version contains in-frame clones alone and is incomplete. The repertoire holds about 230,000 clones, 78% seen once, with 0.45% to 0.5% in the top ten. The sequencing sample was made of PBMCs. The receptors come from a boy between 5 and 17 years old in good health and CMV-seronegative.

The chain couples TRBV10-3 to TRBJ2-7, with 9 bases lining up with TRBD2. The J segment lost 0 bases and the V segment lost 8 bases, leaving 8 bases of the junction unmatched. Looked up from germline, CDR1 is ENHRY and CDR2 is SYGVKD. The CDR3 totals 15 residues. The CDR3: CAIAMREGSSYEQYF. CDR3 in DNA: TGTGCCATCGCAATGCGGGAGGGCTCCTCCTACGAGCAGTACTTC.

V and J are TRBV9 and TRBJ2-6; 8 nucleotides agree with TRBD2. The germline gives CDR1 SGDLS, CDR2 YYNGEE. Losses at the gene ends were 3 bases for V and 4 bases for J; bases not matched to a gene: 15. The CDR3 is made up of 19 amino acids. CDR3 in amino acids: CASSAVAGSPFSGANVLTF. DNA for the CDR3: TGTGCCAGCAGCGCCGTAGCGGGGTCCCCTTTTTCGGGGGCCAACGTCCTGACTTTC.

The genes are TRBV1 and TRBJ1-4. TRBV1 is reported as a pseudogene. This CDR3 region has 16 residues. The CDR3 sequence is CTSSQDSRHTGEKLFF. Written as DNA, the CDR3 is TGCACCAGCAGCCAAGATAGTCGTCATACCGGGGAAAAACTGTTTTTT.

This clone occurred once. The V and J genes are TRBV10-2 and TRBJ1-1; 7 positions match TRBD1. Per the germline V gene, CDR1 is WSHSY and CDR2 is SAAADI. The CDR3 loop spans 13 amino acids. J gave up 3 bases and V 9 bases, and 7 bases lay outside the gene matches. This chain's CDR3 is CASSDREDTEAFF. As DNA, the CDR3 is TGCGCCAGTTCCGACAGGGAGGACACTGAAGCTTTCTTT.

The genes are TRBV5-1 and TRBJ1-2; TRBD1 aligns across 9 bases. Germline CDR1 SGHRS, CDR2 YFSETQ. V gave up 0 bases and J gave up 8 bases; unmatched junction bases: 11. The CDR3 consists of 16 residues. CDR3 protein: CASSLAAGTGRDGYTF. CDR3 sequence (DNA): TGCGCCAGCAGCTTGGCGGCCGGGACAGGGAGGGACGGCTACACCTTC.

The rearrangement uses TRBV6-1 and TRBJ2-7, with TRBD1 matching 9 bases. CDR1 is MNHNS and CDR2 is SASEGT in the germline V gene. V shed 4 bases, J shed 6 bases, and the junction held 13 bases outside the gene matches. The CDR3 runs to 16 residues. CDR3 amino acids: CASSVVPGQGLREQYF. As DNA, the CDR3 is TGTGCCAGCAGTGTCGTTCCGGGACAGGGATTGCGCGAGCAGTACTTC.